This entry is about one TCR beta chain. Template material for TCR beta VDJ and CDR3 profiling consisted of genomic DNA. TCRdb analysed the reads with MiXCR anew, one entry per CDR3 protein. The sample carries about 240,000 distinct CDR3 sequences, around half recorded once. This sample stems from a study of CD8+CD57+ T cells in acquired aplastic anemia. As for the study in general: DNA per sorted CD4+ or CD8+ sample ranged roughly 0.17 to 27.4 ug, averaging about 2.9 ug.

Trimming removed 6 bases at V and 0 bases at J, with 9 bases between. The germline CDR1 and CDR2 sequences are SNHLY and FYNNEI. There are 13 residues in the CDR3. Patients included in sequencing had previously demonstrated CD8+CD57+ cell expansion by flow cytometry. The genes are TRBV2 and TRBJ2-7, with unresolved D. Material: sorted CD4+, CD8+, or CD8+CD57+ T cells (not recorded which) from PBMCs. The receptor's source is a human donor with aplastic anemia. The CDR3 loop is CASRLTSSYEQYF. Here the CDR3 DNA reads TGTGCCAGCAGACTTACGAGCTCCTACGAGCAGTACTTC.